The rows below give T cell receptor beta chains drawn from one sample of a study of cytomegalovirus exposure and HLA in healthy donors. Assay: immunoSEQ multiplex PCR; the TCRdb copy retains only in-frame clones and omits some. This sample carries approximately 130,000 clones, roughly three quarters of them seen once, and the ten largest clones take less than 4%. The specimen was PBMCs. These receptors all stem from a man aged 25-40 years in good health and CMV-seronegative. Each CDR3 is given with its conserved first and last residue. The order of the fields is J gene, V gene, D gene, clone size, CDR3 DNA, CDR3 protein. A D gene is named only where the DNA matches it firmly. Only some rows state a clone size, as once, few, many or a class for expanded clones.

TRBJ1-2	TRBV19	TRBD1	.	TGTGCCAGTAACCGGGACAGGGGGCGCGTCGTCTATGGCTACACCTTC	CASNRDRGRVVYGYTF
TRBJ2-3	TRBV4-3	.	.	TGCGCCAGCAGCCAAGTCGACAGAAGCACAGATACGCAGTATTTT	CASSQVDRSTDTQYF
TRBJ1-3	TRBV2	TRBD1	.	TGTGCCAGCAGTGTAGACGGGACAGAGGGAAACACCATATATTTT	CASSVDGTEGNTIYF
TRBJ2-7	TRBV19	TRBD1	few	TGTGCCAGTAGTAGTCCCGGGACAGGGGTATACGAGCAGTACTTC	CASSSPGTGVYEQYF
TRBJ2-7	TRBV6-5	.	.	TGTGCCAGCAGTTACGGAGCGGAGGGGACCTACGAGCAGTACTTC	CASSYGAEGTYEQYF
TRBJ2-3	TRBV6-5	TRBD2	few	TGTGCCAGCAGTTACGGACTAGTCGCAGATACGCAGTATTTT	CASSYGLVADTQYF
TRBJ1-2	TRBV29-1	.	few	TGCAGCGCCTATGCGGCTGCCTCCTATGGCTACACCTTC	CSAYAAASYGYTF
TRBJ2-3	TRBV10-3	TRBD2	once	TGTGCCATCAGTGACAGACGGCGGGAGATGCCCCTACGACCAGATACGCAGTATTTT	CAISDRRREMPLRPDTQYF
TRBJ2-2	TRBV4-3	.	once	TGCGCCAGCAGCCAAGATCCCGGGAGAGCCGGGGAGCTGTTTTTT	CASSQDPGRAGELFF
TRBJ1-5	TRBV6-4	.	.	TGTGCCAGCAGTGCGGGGCGGGAACAGCCCCAGCATTTT	CASSAGREQPQHF
TRBJ2-7	TRBV11-2	TRBD1	few	TGTGCCAGCAGCCCGACAGGGGGTGGATACGAGCAGTACTTC	CASSPTGGGYEQYF
TRBJ2-7	TRBV7-2	TRBD2	.	TGTGCCAGCAGCTCCACACTCGGACTAGCGGGGGTCTCCTACGAGCAGTACTTC	CASSSTLGLAGVSYEQYF
TRBJ2-1	TRBV27	TRBD2	.	TGTGCCAGCAGTTTCCTCGGAGCGGGGAATGAGCAGTTCTTC	CASSFLGAGNEQFF
TRBJ2-4	TRBV7-2	TRBD2	.	TGTGCCAGCAGCTTACTGACTAGCGGGAGGGTTGAGGGCATTCAGTACTTC	CASSLLTSGRVEGIQYF
TRBJ2-1	TRBV4-3	TRBD2	few	TGCGCCAGCAGCCGCGGAGCTAGCGGGTCCTACAATGAGCAGTTCTTC	CASSRGASGSYNEQFF
TRBJ2-7	TRBV4-1	.	.	TGCGCCAGCAGCCAAGAGGACATCCCAAGAAGCTACGAGCAGTACTTC	CASSQEDIPRSYEQYF
TRBJ1-4	TRBV6-4	.	.	TGTGCCAGCAGTGACTCACGCCGCACAGGGATCTTT	CASSDSRRTGIF
TRBJ2-5	TRBV30	TRBD2	.	TGTGCCTGGAGTCCGGGGGGAGAGACCCAGTACTTC	CAWSPGGETQYF
TRBJ2-2	TRBV19	TRBD2	.	TGTGCCACCGTGCCGAGGGGACTAGCAGAAAACACCGGGGAGCTGTTTTTT	CATVPRGLAENTGELFF
TRBJ2-1	TRBV9	TRBD2	.	TGTGCCAGCAGCGACCAGGGACTAGCGGGGGGCAATGAGCAGTTCTTC	CASSDQGLAGGNEQFF
TRBJ2-7	TRBV27	.	.	TGTGCCAGCAGTTTCAGGGCCGATCCATCCTACGAGCAGTACTTC	CASSFRADPSYEQYF
TRBJ1-1	TRBV28	.	.	TGTGCCAGCACTCCTCCGAGAGGACAGACGAGAGAAGCTTTCTTT	CASTPPRGQTREAFF
TRBJ2-3	TRBV5-6	.	.	TGTGCCAGCAGTTCCAGCGGCACCTCTAGCACAGATACGCAGTATTTT	CASSSSGTSSTDTQYF
TRBJ2-7	TRBV5-4	.	.	TGTGCCAGCAGCTTGGGGCCGGTAGGGAGCGAGCAGTACTTC	CASSLGPVGSEQYF
TRBJ2-3	TRBV11-3	.	.	TGTGCCAGCAGCTCGCAGGGGTTCGCAGATACGCAGTATTTT	CASSSQGFADTQYF
TRBJ2-7	TRBV19	TRBD2	.	TGTGCCAGTAGTATAGATCGGCTAGCGGGAGTATACGAGCAGTACTTC	CASSIDRLAGVYEQYF
TRBJ2-2	TRBV2	.	.	TGTGCCAGCAGTGAAGTAGCACAGAACACCGGGGAGCTGTTTTTT	CASSEVAQNTGELFF
TRBJ2-7	TRBV7-2	.	.	TGTGCCAGCAGCCCCAGTAGTGAGAGGGCGTCCTACGAGCAGTACTTC	CASSPSSERASYEQYF
TRBJ1-1	TRBV5-1	.	.	TGCGCCAGCAGCTTGGTTTTCGGACACTCTGAAGCTTTCTTT	CASSLVFGHSEAFF
TRBJ2-5	TRBV4-1	.	few	TGCGCCAGCAGATCGGAACAGGGACGACACCAAGAGACCCAGTACTTC	CASRSEQGRHQETQYF
TRBJ2-3	TRBV5-1	.	.	TGCGCCAGCAGCTTCCAATCGTCCAGTCCAAGCACAGATACGCAGTATTTT	CASSFQSSSPSTDTQYF
TRBJ1-2	TRBV5-6	TRBD1	.	TGTGCCAGCAGCTTGGCTCAGGGGGCTAACTATGGCTACACCTTC	CASSLAQGANYGYTF
TRBJ1-4	TRBV5-1	TRBD1	.	TGCGCCAGCAGCCCTGGGACAGTAAATGAAAAACTGTTTTTT	CASSPGTVNEKLFF
TRBJ1-2	TRBV18	TRBD1	.	TGTGCCAGCTCACCACGGGGGACAGGGACGGCAGTACTCTATTCGGGCTACACCTTC	CASSPRGTGTAVLYSGYTF
TRBJ2-7	TRBV7-2	.	few	TGTGCCAGCAGCCGACAGGCTACCTACGAGCAGTACTTC	CASSRQATYEQYF
TRBJ1-1	TRBV15	.	.	TGTGCCACCAGAGCGAGGGACTTTTTGAACACTGAAGCTTTCTTT	CATRARDFLNTEAFF
TRBJ1-1	TRBV5-1	.	.	TGCGCCAGCAGCCCCCGGGACACAATGAACACTGAAGCTTTCTTT	CASSPRDTMNTEAFF
TRBJ2-7	TRBV28	TRBD2	once	TGTGCCAGCAGTTTTTTAGGAGCTAGCGGGGGATACGAGCAGTACTTC	CASSFLGASGGYEQYF
TRBJ2-7	TRBV30	TRBD1	.	TGTGCCTGGAGTGGAAAGGACAGGGGGACGAGCTCCTACGAGCAGTACTTC	CAWSGKDRGTSSYEQYF
TRBJ1-3	TRBV23-1	.	.	TGCGCCACCGTCAGACAGAGCTCTGGAAACACCATATATTTT	CATVRQSSGNTIYF
TRBJ1-5	TRBV10-3	.	.	TGTGCCATCAGCTTACAGGGAAATCAGCCCCAGCATTTT	CAISLQGNQPQHF